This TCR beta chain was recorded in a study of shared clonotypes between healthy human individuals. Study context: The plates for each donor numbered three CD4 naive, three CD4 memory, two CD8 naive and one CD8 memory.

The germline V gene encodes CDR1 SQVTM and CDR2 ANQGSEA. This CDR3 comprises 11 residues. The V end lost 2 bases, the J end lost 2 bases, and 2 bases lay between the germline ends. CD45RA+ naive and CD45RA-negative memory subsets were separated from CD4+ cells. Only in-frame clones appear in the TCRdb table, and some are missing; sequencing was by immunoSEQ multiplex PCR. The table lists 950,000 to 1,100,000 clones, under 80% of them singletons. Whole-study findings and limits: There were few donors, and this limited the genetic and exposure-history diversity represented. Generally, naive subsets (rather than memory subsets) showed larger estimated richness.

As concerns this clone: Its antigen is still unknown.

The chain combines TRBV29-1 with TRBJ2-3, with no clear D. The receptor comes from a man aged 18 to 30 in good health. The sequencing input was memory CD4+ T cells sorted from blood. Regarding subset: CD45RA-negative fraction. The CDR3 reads CSVESTDTQYF. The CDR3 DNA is TGCAGCGTTGAATCCACAGATACGCAGTATTTT.